This entry lists 31 T cell receptor beta chains sequenced from one sample in a study of high-grade serous ovarian cancer treatment subgroups. The data were produced by immunoSEQ multiplex PCR, yet TCRdb's version contains in-frame clones alone and is incomplete. The top ten hold 5.8% of the sample, which has thousands of clones, approximately 70% seen once. The tumor samples were collected prior to definitive surgery or chemotherapy. What was sequenced was tumor tissue. The receptor set was obtained from a human donor with high-grade serous ovarian cancer.

The gene calls are TRBV29-1 and TRBJ1-3, with unresolved D. CDR1 is SQVTM, CDR2 ANQGSEA, per germline. The CDR3 runs to 14 residues. V gave up 3 bases and J gave up 0 bases, with 9 bases separating them. Here the CDR3 reads CSVDVTDSGNTIYF. CDR3 bases: TGCAGCGTTGATGTCACTGACTCTGGAAACACCATATATTTT.

V usage is TRBV7-9 and J usage is TRBJ2-1; 9 positions match TRBD2. V dropped 8 bases and J dropped 8; count of bases not matched to a gene: 7. Germline assignment: CDR1 SEHNR and CDR2 FQNEAQ (reference sequence). The CDR3 sequence is 13 residues long. Here the CDR3 reads CASGAGGRDEQFF. DNA of the CDR3: TGTGCCAGCGGGGCGGGAGGGCGCGATGAGCAGTTCTTC.

This chain connects TRBV19 to TRBJ2-1; 12 nucleotides line up with TRBD2. V shed 6 bases and J 2 bases; nucleotides not matched to a gene: 2. The CDR3 loop spans 15 amino acids. The germline V gene encodes CDR1 LNHDA and CDR2 SQIVND (reference sequence). CDR3 nucleotides: TGTGCCAGTAGCCGGACTAGCGGGGCCTACAATGAGCAGTTCTTC. It codes for CASSRTSGAYNEQFF.

The CDR3 bases are TGTGCCAGCAGTTTATCACAGGGAGGTAGCACCATATATTTT. Protein: CASSLSQGGSTIYF. The chain couples TRBV27 to TRBJ1-3, with D tentatively TRBD1 (6 bases). The ends were cut back, 0 bases at V and 9 bases at J, with 12 bases in the middle. The germline V gene encodes CDR1 MNHEY and CDR2 SMNVEV (reference sequence). The CDR3 has 14 residues.

This chain joins TRBV4-3 and TRBJ1-1; no clear D gene. Trimming pared 0 bases from V and 1 base from J, leaving 6 bases between. The CDR3 has 14 amino acids. In germline, CDR1 is LGHNA, CDR2 YSLEER. The chain's CDR3 is CASSQDWANTEAFF. The CDR3 nucleotides are TGCGCCAGCAGCCAAGATTGGGCGAACACTGAAGCTTTCTTT.

The chain employs TRBV6-5 and TRBJ2-7, with 9 positions matching TRBD1. The CDR3 has 14 amino acids. V lost 5 bases and J lost 5; bases outside the gene matches: 7. Germline V gives CDR1 MNHEY, CDR2 SVGAGI. CDR3 bases: TGTGCCAGCAGTCCGACAGGGGGTTGGGACGAGCAGTACTTC. Encoded protein: CASSPTGGWDEQYF.

The V and J genes are TRBV9 and TRBJ2-1; 15 nucleotides align to TRBD2. The CDR3 extends over 16 amino acids. Germline loops: CDR1 SGDLS, CDR2 YYNGEE. The V gene end was trimmed by 3 bases and the J gene end by 8 bases; junction bases not matched to a gene: 6. Here the CDR3 reads CASSAGLAGGQHEQFF. Here the CDR3 DNA reads TGTGCCAGCAGCGCGGGACTAGCGGGAGGACAGCATGAGCAGTTCTTC.

This clone has only one observation. This chain joins TRBV7-2 and TRBJ1-4, with D possibly matching TRBD1 (6 bases). V dropped 5 bases and J dropped 0 bases, with 10 bases sitting between them. The germline CDR1 and CDR2 sequences are SGHTA and FQGNSA. The CDR3 loop spans 15 amino acids. CDR3 sequence reads: CASSARTATNEKLFF. The CDR3, as DNA: TGTGCCAGCAGCGCCAGGACAGCAACTAATGAAAAACTGTTTTTT.

This chain connects TRBV5-1 to TRBJ1-4, with a weak D call TRBD1 (5 bases). V lost 3 bases to trimming and J lost 3 bases, with 15 bases between them. The CDR3 has 16 amino acids. Looked up from germline, CDR1 is SGHRS and CDR2 is YFSETQ. The DNA of the CDR3 is TGCGCCAGCAGCTCCCCTGCGGAGGGACCTAATGAAAAACTGTTTTTT. Protein product: CASSSPAEGPNEKLFF.

The chain carries TRBV27 and TRBJ2-1; TRBD2 matches 13 bases. V was clipped by 6 bases and J by 3 bases; unmatched bases: 5. The germline CDR1 and CDR2 sequences are MNHEY and SMNVEV (reference sequence). The CDR3 has 16 amino acids. In nucleotides, the CDR3 is TGTGCCAGCAGGCCCTGGACTAGCGGGAGCTACAATGAGCAGTTCTTC. As protein: CASRPWTSGSYNEQFF.

This clone was counted a single time. The V and J genes are TRBV4-3 and TRBJ2-3; TRBD1 matches at 7 bases. Germline CDR1 reads LGHNA; CDR2 reads YSLEER. CDR3 length: 16 amino acids. Germline trimming cut 0 bases from V and 4 bases from J; bases unmatched to any gene: 7. CDR3 amino acids: CASSQDYSQGADTQYF. The DNA for the CDR3 is TGCGCCAGCAGCCAAGATTACTCCCAGGGGGCAGATACGCAGTATTTT.

This clone was picked up a small number of times. V gene TRBV27 combines with J gene TRBJ1-1; D call uncertain. The CDR3 is 13 residues long. In germline, CDR1 is MNHEY, CDR2 SMNVEV (reference sequence). The V gene lost 6 bases and the J gene lost 1 base, with 9 bases spanning the gap. This CDR3 reads CASSFLRNTEAFF. CDR3 bases: TGTGCCAGCAGCTTCCTCCGGAACACTGAAGCTTTCTTT.

The chain employs TRBV28 and TRBJ2-2; D call uncertain. CDR1 is MDHEN and CDR2 is SYDVKM in the germline V gene. V shed 5 bases and J shed 4 bases, with 17 bases lying between them. The CDR3 is 16 amino acids. Here the CDR3 reads CASSALRSAVTGELFF. DNA for the CDR3: TGTGCCAGCAGTGCATTAAGGTCGGCAGTCACCGGGGAGCTGTTTTTT.

This chain connects TRBV6-1 to TRBJ2-5; a possible D gene is TRBD1 (6 bases). Trimming cost V 6 bases and J 1 base, with 9 bases left between them. This CDR3 comprises 13 residues. The germline CDR1 and CDR2 sequences are MNHNS and SASEGT. CDR3 region: CASSRDTQETQYF. In DNA, the CDR3 is TGTGCCAGCAGCCGGGACACCCAAGAGACCCAGTACTTC.

The chain couples TRBV7-3 to TRBJ2-1, with 13 bases matching TRBD2. Germline V gene data show CDR1 as SGHTA and CDR2 as FQGTGA. Unmatched junction bases numbered 10, after V lost 2 bases and J lost 9 bases. The CDR3 totals 17 residues. DNA of the CDR3: TGTGCCAGCAGCTTATCTCCCGGACTAGCGGGAGCTGGTGAGCAGTTCTTC. It codes for CASSLSPGLAGAGEQFF.

The chain employs TRBV7-9 and TRBJ1-1, with D perhaps TRBD1 (6 bases). Germline values: CDR1 SEHNR, CDR2 FQNEAQ (reference sequence). There are 15 residues in the CDR3. Trimming shortened V by 4 bases and J by 4 bases, and 16 bases separated the two germline ends. The CDR3 spells CASSYRGRGSTEAFF. The CDR3 DNA reads as TGTGCCAGCAGCTACCGAGGGAGGGGGAGCACTGAAGCTTTCTTT.

The rearrangement links TRBV28 to TRBJ1-2; no reliable D call. CDR3 length: 13 amino acids. CDR1 MDHEN and CDR2 SYDVKM come from the germline V gene. The V gene lost 8 bases and the J gene lost 0 bases, with 10 bases spanning the gap. This chain's CDR3 is CASLGMTNYGYTF. The CDR3 nucleotides are TGTGCCAGCCTGGGCATGACTAACTATGGCTACACCTTC.

This clone turned up a few times. This chain connects TRBV7-2 to TRBJ2-5, with 10 bases matching TRBD2. The CDR3 is 15 amino acids. V dropped 4 bases and J dropped 2; count of bases not matched to a gene: 4. Germline assignment: CDR1 SGHTA and CDR2 FQGNSA. Here the CDR3 DNA reads TGTGCCAGCAGCTCGGGACTAGCGAGACAAGAGACCCAGTACTTC. This translates into CASSSGLARQETQYF.

V usage is TRBV15 and J usage is TRBJ2-3; weak D call: TRBD1 (5 bases). V lost 3 bases to trimming and J lost 2 bases, with 9 bases between them. The CDR3 contains 14 residues. Germline-derived CDR1 and CDR2 are LNHNV and YYDKDF (reference sequence). The CDR3 DNA reads TGTGCCACCAGCAGGACAGTTTCCACAGATACGCAGTATTTT. It is translated as CATSRTVSTDTQYF.

DNA for the CDR3: TGTGCCAGCATTGAGGACAGTTTTAATGAGCAGTTCTTC. Translated: CASIEDSFNEQFF. The chain combines TRBV7-8 with TRBJ2-1; tentative D call: TRBD1 (6 bases). CDR3 length: 13 residues. Germline CDR1 reads SGHVS; CDR2 reads FQNEAQ. Trimming pared 7 bases from V and 7 bases from J, leaving 14 bases between.

This clone was counted once. The chain recombines TRBV19 with TRBJ1-1; 9 positions match TRBD1. The CDR3 totals 15 residues. Germline loops: CDR1 LNHDA, CDR2 SQIVND (reference sequence). V gave up 3 bases and J gave up 4 bases; unmatched junction bases: 6. CDR3 DNA: TGTGCCAGTAGTATGAACAGGGGGCGCGCCACTGAAGCTTTCTTT. It specifies CASSMNRGRATEAFF.

This clone was seen only once. The genes are TRBV18 and TRBJ2-3, with unresolved D. V shed 0 bases and J shed 6 bases, with 10 bases lying between them. The CDR3 has 14 residues. The V gene's germline CDR1 is KGHSH and CDR2 LQKENI. The CDR3 protein is CASSPPGQKDTQYF. The CDR3 coding sequence is TGTGCCAGCTCACCACCGGGCCAAAAGGATACGCAGTATTTT.

The genes are TRBV29-1 and TRBJ1-4; D is uncertain. The germline V and J ends were trimmed by 5 bases and 3 bases, with 22 bases remaining between them. Germline V gene sequence: CDR1 SQVTM, CDR2 ANQGSEA. The CDR3 is made up of 17 amino acids. The CDR3 DNA is TGCAGCGTTAAAGGCCGGGAGGCTCACTCCCCTAATGAAAAACTGTTTTTT. Its translation: CSVKGREAHSPNEKLFF. Based on the CDR3 plus reference TRBV29-1 and TRBJ1-4, the full variable domain is SAVISQKPSRDICQRGTSLTIQCQVDSQVTMMFWYRQQPGQSLTLIATANQGSEATYESGFVIDKFPISRPNLTFSTLTVSNMSPEDSSIYLCSVKGREAHSPNEKLFFGSGTQLSVL.

By sample fraction, this clone is large. This rearrangement joins TRBV5-1 to TRBJ2-6; D is undetermined. V gave up 1 base and J gave up 0 bases, with 5 bases separating them. This CDR3 has 15 residues. From germline, CDR1 is SGHRS and CDR2 YFSETQ. The DNA of the CDR3 is TGCGCCAGCAGCTTGAGGCCCTCTGGGGCCAACGTCCTGACTTTC. This encodes CASSLRPSGANVLTF. The variable domain in full, with the rest retrieved from reference TRBV5-1 and TRBJ2-6, is KAGVTQTPRYLIKTRGQQVTLSCSPISGHRSVSWYQQTPGQGLQFLFEYFSETQRNKGNFPGRFSGRQFSNSRSEMNVSTLELGDSALYLCASSLRPSGANVLTFGAGSRLTVL.

This chain joins TRBV25-1 and TRBJ2-1, with 9 bases fitting TRBD2. The J segment lost 8 bases and the V segment lost 3 bases, leaving 8 bases of the junction unmatched. The CDR3 spans 15 residues. Germline CDR1 reads MGHDK; CDR2 reads SYGVNS. In DNA, the CDR3 is TGTGCCAGCAGTGAGGGAGTAGCGGGAGTTGATGAGCAGTTCTTC. Its translation is CASSEGVAGVDEQFF.

CDR3 nucleotides: TGTGCCAGCAGTAAACAGGACTACGAGCAGTACTTC. Protein: CASSKQDYEQYF. This rearrangement joins TRBV7-2 to TRBJ2-7; a weak D match, TRBD1 (5 bases). V was cut by 6 bases and J by 3 bases, with 9 bases left in between. This CDR3 is built from 12 residues. The germline V gene has CDR1 SGHTA and CDR2 FQGNSA. The full variable domain, with the rest looked up from reference TRBV7-2 and TRBJ2-7, is GAGVSQSPSNKVTEKGKDVELRCDPISGHTALYWYRQSLGQGLEFLIYFQGNSAPDKSGLPSDRFSAERTGGSVSTLTIQRTQQEDSAVYLCASSKQDYEQYFGPGTRLTVT.

This clone was picked up a small number of times. The rearrangement uses TRBV29-1 and TRBJ2-5; tentative D call: TRBD1 (6 bases). CDR1 and CDR2 (germline): SQVTM, ANQGSEA. This CDR3 region has 12 residues. Trimming took off 4 bases at V and 5 bases at J, with 11 bases between the two ends. The CDR3 loop reads CSVAWGPETQYF. For the CDR3, the DNA is TGCAGCGTTGCTTGGGGGCCGGAGACCCAGTACTTC.

This sequence joins TRBV27 and TRBJ1-1; TRBD1 matches 8 bases. With 9 bases clipped from V and 5 bases from J, the junction kept 11 bases outside the gene matches. The CDR3 has 14 amino acids. CDR1 and CDR2 (germline): MNHEY, SMNVEV (reference sequence). This CDR3 reads CASFRGLTGTEAFF. As DNA, the CDR3 is TGTGCCAGTTTCAGGGGGCTTACGGGGACTGAAGCTTTCTTT.

The rearrangement links TRBV19 to TRBJ2-7; 9 nucleotides agree with TRBD1. Trimming at V came to 5 bases and at J to 7 bases, leaving 15 bases not matched to a gene. The CDR3 contains 16 residues. CDR1 LNHDA and CDR2 SQIVND come from the germline V gene (reference sequence). The CDR3 nucleotides are TGTGCCAGTAGTGGCTCGACGGGACAGGGTTCGCGGGAGCAGTACTTC. Its translation: CASSGSTGQGSREQYF.

This clone was detected once. The rearrangement links TRBV13 to TRBJ2-7; 9 bases match TRBD1. Germline V CDR1 and CDR2: PRHDT, FYEKMQ (reference sequence). The CDR3 extends over 12 amino acids. The trim removed 5 bases at V and 6 bases at J, leaving 2 bases unmatched. As DNA, the CDR3 is TGTGCCAGCAGCCAGGACAGGGGCGAGCAGTACTTC. Its protein product is CASSQDRGEQYF.

The rearrangement links TRBV6-6 to TRBJ1-6; D remains ambiguous. CDR1 MNHNY and CDR2 SVGAGI come from the germline V gene (reference sequence). Trimming cost V 2 bases and J 7 bases, with 9 bases left between them. CDR3 length: 14 residues. The CDR3 nucleotides read TGTGCCAGCAGTTACGAGGCGGGGAATTCACCCCTCCACTTT. Amino acids: CASSYEAGNSPLHF.